Given below is one T cell receptor (beta chain) in context. Its antigen is unidentified. This specimen comes from a study of shared clonotypes between healthy human individuals. Sequencing used immunoSEQ multiplex PCR; TCRdb keeps in-frame clones, though not all of them. The table records 2 million to 2.5 million clones, over 90% of them present only once. Study-wide points: Sampling involved blood alone; tissue repertoires likely differ. A generally larger estimated richness was seen in naive subsets than in memory subsets.

The material sequenced was naive CD4+ T cells from PBMCs. Subset specified: CD45RA+ positively selected. This TCR was recovered from a man aged 18 to 35 in good health. Some clones in this sample may be carry-over from other donors' samples.

The CDR3 coding sequence is TGTGCCAGCAGCCACCTGATCTTACTAGCGGGAGGGGAAGATACGCAGTATTTT. Its protein product is CASSHLILLAGGEDTQYF. The chain has TRBV7-8 and TRBJ2-3; TRBD2 matches 13 bases. Germline V gene data show CDR1 as SGHVS and CDR2 as FQNEAQ. The CDR3 has 18 residues. V shed 5 bases, J shed 5 bases, and the junction held 13 bases outside the gene matches.